This TCR beta chain was sequenced for a study of cytomegalovirus exposure and HLA in healthy donors. On this clone itself: Its antigen is undetermined.

Germline CDR1 SQVTM, CDR2 ANQGSEA. The CDR3 has 12 amino acids. The germline V and J ends were trimmed by 7 bases and 2 bases, with 12 bases remaining between them. Findings and caveats of the study: Most of the TCR beta V segments (in an earlier analysis) were productive either about 90% or about 30% of the time. In a later analysis, HLA-C alleles had the fewest associated TCRs, DRB1 alleles the most. It was assumed in the presence/absence analyses that sequencing depth was roughly uniform across donors. Donors belonging to an Asian-associated ancestry cluster reportedly showed fewer N-insertions in productive TCRs than the approximately 700-donor mean, according to what a later analysis found.

The PCR made use of 60 Vbeta and 13 Jbeta primers. TCRdb's table, derived via immunoSEQ multiplex PCR, lists solely in-frame clones and lacks some. Of 80,000 to 100,000 clones listed, 75% to 85% are singletons. The chain employs TRBV29-1 and TRBJ2-7; TRBD1 might be the D (6 bases). Sequences were obtained from PBMCs. This clonotype was sampled from a man aged 18 to 29 in good health and CMV-seropositive. Here the CDR3 reads CSGRDTPYEQYF. DNA of the CDR3: TGCAGCGGCCGGGACACCCCCTACGAGCAGTACTTC.